This passage covers 24 T cell receptor beta chains from one sample sequenced in a study of CD8+CD57+ T cells in acquired aplastic anemia. Previously, flow cytometry had revealed CD8+CD57+ cell expansion in the patients chosen for sequencing. Genomic DNA templated the TCR beta VDJ and CDR3 profiling. TCRdb re-called the reads with MiXCR, one entry per CDR3 protein. The sample lists around 200,000 distinct CDR3 sequences, about half occurring once. Specimen: sorted CD4+, CD8+, or CD8+CD57+ T cells (not recorded which) from PBMCs. The source is a human donor with aplastic anemia.

As concerns this clonotype: It may be a read error: a sequence one base away is much more abundant. The rearrangement joins TRBV2 to TRBJ2-7; 8 nucleotides agree with TRBD2. CDR1 SNHLY and CDR2 FYNNEI come from the germline V gene. The CDR3 has 16 residues. With 6 bases clipped from V and 0 bases from J, the junction kept 10 bases outside the gene matches. CDR3 residues: CASRELAATSSYEQYF. In DNA, the CDR3 is TGTGCCAGCAGAGAACTAGCGGCAACGAGCTCCTACGAGCAGTACTTC.

This clonotype was found a few times. This chain joins TRBV10-3 and TRBJ2-3; D may be TRBD1 (5 bases). The CDR3 sequence is 16 residues long. CDR1 and CDR2 (germline): ENHRY, SYGVKD. V was trimmed by 3 bases and J by 6 bases, leaving 19 bases between them. The CDR3 nucleotides read TGTGCCATCAGTGAATTGATCAGGGCAAACGGTGATACGCAGTATTTT. Its protein product is CAISELIRANGDTQYF.

V usage is TRBV2 and J usage is TRBJ1-6; D unresolved. This CDR3 has 13 amino acids. Germline values: CDR1 SNHLY, CDR2 FYNNEI. V was shortened by 7 bases and J by 9 bases, with 13 bases between the two germline ends. CDR3 sequence reads: CASTKDLSSPLHF. CDR3 DNA: TGTGCCAGCACGAAGGACCTTTCTTCACCCCTCCACTTT.

The chain uses TRBV19 and TRBJ2-2, with D maybe TRBD2 (6 bases). Germline assignment: CDR1 LNHDA and CDR2 SQIVND (reference sequence). This CDR3 has 14 residues. The V gene lost 7 bases and the J gene lost 5 bases, with 14 bases spanning the gap. The CDR3 is CASKGLRTTGELFF. The CDR3 DNA reads as TGTGCCAGTAAGGGACTCAGGACTACCGGGGAGCTGTTTTTT.

This chain links TRBV25-1 with TRBJ1-4; no firm D call. CDR3 length equals 13 residues. Trimming shortened V by 3 bases and J by 6 bases, and 8 bases separated the two germline ends. Germline CDR1 is MGHDK and CDR2 is SYGVNS. This CDR3 is CASSEWRDEKLFF. CDR3 sequence (DNA): TGTGCCAGCAGTGAGTGGCGAGATGAAAAACTGTTTTTT. The full variable domain, with the rest looked up from reference TRBV25-1 and TRBJ1-4, is EADIYQTPRYLVIGTGKKITLECSQTMGHDKMYWYQQDPGMELHLIHYSYGVNSTEKGDLSSESTVSRIRTEHFPLTLESARPSHTSQYLCASSEWRDEKLFFGSGTQLSVL.

This clonotype has ten or more counts. This chain connects TRBV12-3 or TRBV12-4 to TRBJ2-5; D is ambiguous. The CDR3 consists of 13 residues. Trimming took off 5 bases at V and 3 bases at J, with 10 bases between the two ends. Written as DNA, the CDR3 is TGTGCCAGCAGTCCGGCAGGAGAAGAGACCCAGTACTTC. Translation: CASSPAGEETQYF.

This clonotype was picked up many times. This chain connects TRBV6-1 to TRBJ2-7; a possible D gene is TRBD2 (5 bases). Germline CDR1 reads MNHNS; CDR2 reads SASEGT. Trimming removed 3 bases from V and 3 bases from J, with 18 bases in between. The CDR3 has 16 residues. CDR3 in amino acids: CASSEMPGVRLYEQYF. The CDR3, as DNA: TGTGCCAGCAGTGAGATGCCCGGGGTCCGGCTCTACGAGCAGTACTTC.

V and J are TRBV18 and TRBJ1-6, with D unclear. The CDR3 length is 13 residues. Germline lookup yields CDR1 KGHSH and CDR2 LQKENI. V was shortened by 2 bases and J by 14 bases, with 13 bases between the two germline ends. This CDR3 reads CASSPKITDSLHF. CDR3 nucleotide sequence: TGTGCCAGCTCACCAAAAATAACAGACTCCCTCCACTTT.

V is TRBV15 and J is TRBJ2-3; TRBD2 agrees at 12 bases. This CDR3 is built from 21 residues. Germline V CDR1 and CDR2: LNHNV, YYDKDF (reference sequence). Trimming removed 2 bases from V and 2 bases from J; junction bases left unmatched: 17. The CDR3 here is CATSRPSTSGGLKPYTDTQYF. The CDR3 bases are TGTGCCACCAGCAGACCATCAACTAGCGGGGGGCTGAAGCCTTACACAGATACGCAGTATTTT.

This chain uses TRBV12-3 or TRBV12-4 with TRBJ1-2; possible D gene TRBD1, 6 bases. Between the trimmed V and J ends, which lost 2 bases and 8 bases, there was a span of 9 bases. The CDR3 consists of 12 residues. The CDR3 spells CASSLFRGGYTF. Written as DNA, the CDR3 is TGTGCCAGCAGTTTATTCAGGGGCGGCTACACCTTC.

The gene calls are TRBV7-2 and TRBJ2-7, with 9 positions matching TRBD1. Germline V CDR1 and CDR2: SGHTA, FQGNSA. The CDR3 has 13 residues. With 5 bases clipped from V and 5 bases from J, the junction kept 4 bases outside the gene matches. The CDR3 DNA reads as TGTGCCAGCAGCACCCGGACAGGGGACGAGCAGTACTTC. Translation: CASSTRTGDEQYF.

This clonotype occurred once. The chain recombines TRBV7-9 with TRBJ2-5; TRBD1 matches at 7 bases. The CDR3 extends over 15 amino acids. Germline trimming cut 6 bases from V and 4 bases from J; bases unmatched to any gene: 11. Germline V gene data show CDR1 as SEHNR and CDR2 as FQNEAQ (reference sequence). As DNA, the CDR3 is TGTGCCAGCAGTAGGCAGACAGGGACGGGAGAGACCCAGTACTTC. It codes for CASSRQTGTGETQYF.

The chain couples TRBV12-3 or TRBV12-4 to TRBJ2-1, with 9 bases lining up with TRBD2. The V gene end was trimmed by 4 bases and the J gene end by 4 bases; junction bases not matched to a gene: 14. The CDR3 contains 18 residues. The CDR3 loop is CASSSAYPGLAGYNEQFF. CDR3 in DNA: TGTGCCAGCAGTTCCGCATATCCGGGACTAGCCGGGTACAATGAGCAGTTCTTC.

In the case of this clonotype: A much larger clone differs by one base, so this may be a read error. This chain connects TRBV5-1 to TRBJ2-1, with 8 positions matching TRBD2. Trimming cost V 7 bases and J 0 bases; bases outside gene matches: 9. The CDR3 is made up of 16 amino acids. CDR1 is SGHRS and CDR2 is YFSETQ in the germline V gene. CDR3 amino acids: CASALGSGGSYNEQFF. Written as DNA, the CDR3 is TGCGCCAGCGCCCTGGGGAGCGGGGGCTCCTACAATGAGCAGTTCTTC.

The V call is TRBV15, the J call TRBJ1-5; D call uncertain. The CDR3 is 17 amino acids. Trimming left V 5 bases short and J 3 bases short, with 20 bases between. Germline values: CDR1 LNHNV, CDR2 YYDKDF (reference sequence). This chain's CDR3 is CATSSSRLAVANQPQHF. CDR3 sequence (DNA): TGTGCCACCAGCTCCTCAAGGTTGGCAGTTGCCAATCAGCCCCAGCATTTT.

The chain combines TRBV10-3 with TRBJ2-1, with D uncertain. The length of the CDR3 is 11 residues. Trimming took off 0 bases at V and 6 bases at J, with 0 bases between the two ends. Germline lookup yields CDR1 ENHRY and CDR2 SYGVKD. CDR3 nucleotide sequence: TGTGCCATCAGTGAGTCCAATGAGCAGTTCTTC. Translating it yields CAISESNEQFF.

This clonotype was recorded many times. The gene calls are TRBV4-1 and TRBJ1-2; D may be TRBD1 (5 bases). Germline CDR1 is MGHRA and CDR2 is YSYEKL. The ends were cut back, 4 bases at V and 2 bases at J, with 14 bases in the middle. CDR3 size: 15 residues. The CDR3 is CASSLTQGSNYGYTF. The CDR3 region has the DNA TGCGCCAGCAGCCTGACCCAGGGATCCAACTATGGCTACACCTTC.

This chain connects TRBV29-1 to TRBJ2-7, with 7 bases matching TRBD1. Germline-derived CDR1 and CDR2 are SQVTM and ANQGSEA. This CDR3 spans 14 amino acids. The CDR3 is CQQPSEGADYEQYF. For the CDR3, the DNA is TGCCAGCAGCCAAGTGAGGGGGCAGACTACGAGCAGTACTTC.

The rearrangement links TRBV5-6 to TRBJ2-1; 9 bases map to TRBD2. Unmatched junction bases numbered 8, after V lost 4 bases and J lost 3 bases. The CDR3 is 16 amino acids. CDR1 is SGHDT, CDR2 YYEEEE, per germline. CDR3 bases: TGTGCCAGCAGCCCCCGGGGTAGCGGGAGCTACAATGAGCAGTTCTTC. It encodes CASSPRGSGSYNEQFF.

This clonotype showed up many times. The chain couples TRBV4-2 to TRBJ2-1; 13 nucleotides match TRBD2. The J segment lost 10 bases and the V segment lost 3 bases, leaving 9 bases of the junction unmatched. The CDR3 covers 16 residues. Per the germline V gene, CDR1 is LGHNA and CDR2 is YNFKEQ. The CDR3 coding sequence is TGTGCCAGCAGCCAGGGGACTAGCGGGGCCAAAGGGGAGCAGTTCTTC. Protein: CASSQGTSGAKGEQFF.

The chain is built from TRBV9 and TRBJ1-6; maybe TRBD1 (5 bases). Trimming took off 0 bases at V and 7 bases at J, with 17 bases between the two ends. Looked up from germline, CDR1 is SGDLS and CDR2 is YYNGEE. The CDR3 contains 17 residues. Here the CDR3 reads CASSVAPGREGNSPLHF. In DNA, the CDR3 is TGTGCCAGCAGCGTAGCCCCAGGCAGGGAGGGCAATTCACCCCTCCACTTT.

The J gene is TRBJ1-2, the V gene TRBV5-1, with TRBD1 as a possible D gene (6 bases). V was cut by 5 bases and J by 8 bases, with 19 bases left in between. Germline V gene lookup returns CDR1 SGHRS and CDR2 YFSETQ. The CDR3 consists of 14 residues. The DNA for the CDR3 is TGCGCCAGCAGGAAATCCGGGGACATCGGCGGCTACACCTTC. Protein: CASRKSGDIGGYTF.

This clonotype was counted only a few times. V usage is TRBV29-1 and J usage is TRBJ1-2, with a tentative D call TRBD1 (5 bases). The CDR3 totals 13 residues. Per the germline V gene, CDR1 is SQVTM and CDR2 is ANQGSEA. Between the trimmed V and J ends, which lost 6 bases and 3 bases, there was a span of 14 bases. The CDR3 DNA sequence: TGCAGCGTGCAAGGTGGGGGTGACTATGGCTACACCTTC. Translation gives CSVQGGGDYGYTF. Full variable domain (rest looked up from reference TRBV29-1 and TRBJ1-2): SAVISQKPSRDICQRGTSLTIQCQVDSQVTMMFWYRQQPGQSLTLIATANQGSEATYESGFVIDKFPISRPNLTFSTLTVSNMSPEDSSIYLCSVQGGGDYGYTFGSGTRLTVV.

The rearrangement links TRBV11-2 to TRBJ2-7, with D unresolved. The germline gives CDR1 SGHAT, CDR2 FQNNGV. V was cut by 2 bases and J by 3 bases, with 14 bases left in between. CDR3 length equals 15 residues. CDR3 in DNA: TGTGCCAGCAGCTTAAATCCAGGCCCCATCTACGAGCAGTACTTC. The encoded protein is CASSLNPGPIYEQYF.